Presented here are 4 T cell receptor beta chains from one specimen sequenced in a study of blood T cells in healthy people across ages. The authors ran a second PCR of roughly 6 to 12 cycles using a sample-barcoded 5' primer and a J-beta primer mix. MiXCR was run by TCRdb on the 5' RACE reads, yielding one entry per CDR3 protein. Among about 1.8 million distinct CDR3 sequences listed, about 49% were seen once. Sequences were obtained from blood. These TCRs come from a woman aged 40 to 49 in good health.

This clonotype was seen a few times. The V gene is TRBV4-1, the J gene TRBJ2-1; D unclear. The germline CDR1 and CDR2 sequences are MGHRA and YSYEKL. Between the trimmed V and J ends, which lost 4 bases and 9 bases, there was a span of 10 bases. The CDR3 length is 12 residues. CDR3 protein: CASSRTMGEQFF. In nucleotides, the CDR3 is TGCGCCAGCAGCCGAACGATGGGTGAGCAGTTCTTC.

The chain carries TRBV4-3 and TRBJ2-5; D is unclear. Trimming pared 3 bases from V and 4 bases from J, leaving 9 bases between. The germline V gene has CDR1 LGHNA and CDR2 YSLEER. The CDR3 spans 13 residues. The CDR3 region has the DNA TGCGCCAGCAGCCATGAAATGGGAGAGACCCAGTACTTC. Translated, it gives CASSHEMGETQYF.

V gene TRBV25-1 combines with J gene TRBJ2-7; no clear D. With the DNA end fitting TRBJ2-5 better, the J assignment may be wrong. Germline values: CDR1 MGHDK, CDR2 SYGVNS. This CDR3 has 13 amino acids. CDR3 sequence (DNA): TGTGCCAGCAGGTGGGGATTTAGGGAGACCCAGTACTTC. As protein: CASRWGFRETQYF.

The chain carries TRBV29-1 and TRBJ2-7; D is possibly TRBD1 (6 bases). The CDR3 extends over 14 amino acids. The ends were cut back, 5 bases at V and 4 bases at J, with 18 bases in the middle. Looked up from germline, CDR1 is SQVTM and CDR2 is ANQGSEA. The CDR3 region is CSVQQTGRGYEQYF. The CDR3 coding sequence is TGCAGCGTTCAACAGACAGGAAGGGGGTACGAGCAGTACTTC.